A single sample gave rise to the 19 T cell receptor beta chains below, sequenced in a study of cytomegalovirus exposure and HLA in healthy donors. Some clones are missing from TCRdb's copy, which holds only in-frame ones; the method was immunoSEQ multiplex PCR. This table has about 200,000 clones, over 80% appearing once. The source material was PBMCs. These TCRs come from a woman between 18 and 29 years old in good health and CMV-seronegative.

The chain carries TRBV27 and TRBJ1-2; 7 bases match TRBD1. The germline V gene encodes CDR1 MNHEY and CDR2 SMNVEV (reference sequence). The CDR3 sequence is 14 residues long. Trimming cost V 4 bases and J 5 bases; bases outside gene matches: 7. The CDR3 spells CASSSAGTEYGYTF. CDR3 DNA sequence: TGTGCCAGCAGTTCGGCCGGGACAGAGTATGGCTACACCTTC.

This clone occurred a few times. This sequence joins TRBV11-2 and TRBJ1-1; D possibly corresponds to TRBD1 (6 bases). CDR1 is SGHAT, CDR2 FQNNGV, per germline. Trimming pared 10 bases from V and 4 bases from J, leaving 16 bases between. CDR3 length equals 13 residues. This chain's CDR3 is CATQGRTVTEAFF. CDR3 DNA: TGTGCCACCCAGGGACGGACAGTCACTGAAGCTTTCTTT.

The rearrangement uses TRBV5-1 and TRBJ2-7; D is possibly TRBD1 or TRBD2 (5 bases each). Germline V CDR1 and CDR2: SGHRS, YFSETQ. The germline V and J ends were trimmed by 0 bases and 4 bases, with 14 bases remaining between them. The CDR3 contains 15 residues. The CDR3 region has the DNA TGCGCCAGCAGCTTGGGTGCCTGGGGGAGTTACGAGCAGTACTTC. Amino acids: CASSLGAWGSYEQYF.

The chain joins TRBV28 to TRBJ2-7; TRBD1 agrees at 7 bases. V trimming: 2 bases; J trimming: 3 bases; junction bases outside the gene matches: 10. Per the germline V gene, CDR1 is MDHEN and CDR2 is SYDVKM. The CDR3 loop spans 16 amino acids. CDR3 sequence: CASSLMGNRDSYEQYF. CDR3 nucleotide sequence: TGTGCCAGCAGTTTAATGGGTAACCGGGACAGCTACGAGCAGTACTTC.

The V call is TRBV14, the J call TRBJ1-1, with 10 bases lining up with TRBD1. CDR3 length equals 16 residues. Unmatched junction bases numbered 8, after V lost 4 bases and J lost 3 bases. CDR1 and CDR2 (germline): SGHDN, FVKESK. CDR3 DNA sequence: TGTGCCAGCAGCCCATGGGACAGGGGTTCCGACACTGAAGCTTTCTTT. Translated: CASSPWDRGSDTEAFF. Together with reference TRBV14 and TRBJ1-1, the CDR3 gives the full variable domain: EAGVTQFPSHSVIEKGQTVTLRCDPISGHDNLYWYRRVMGKEIKFLLHFVKESKQDESGMPNNRFLAERTGGTYSTLKVQPAELEDSGVYFCASSPWDRGSDTEAFFGQGTRLTVV.

This chain connects TRBV29-1 to TRBJ2-3, with unresolved D. CDR3 length: 11 residues. Germline V gene lookup returns CDR1 SQVTM and CDR2 ANQGSEA. V gave up 2 bases and J gave up 5 bases, with 5 bases separating them. The DNA of the CDR3 is TGCAGCGTTGAAATGGGAGATACGCAGTATTTT. This translates into CSVEMGDTQYF.

This clone was counted between two and nine times. The CDR3 loop is CASSLSSDEAFF. The CDR3 DNA sequence: TGTGCCAGCAGCTTATCGTCGGATGAAGCTTTCTTT. The gene calls are TRBV7-9 and TRBJ1-1; the D is unclear. From germline, CDR1 is SEHNR and CDR2 FQNEAQ (reference sequence). The V gene lost 2 bases and the J gene lost 7 bases, with 8 bases spanning the gap. This CDR3 is 12 amino acids long. Full variable domain (remainder filled in from reference TRBV7-9 and TRBJ1-1): DTGVSQNPRHKITKRGQNVTFRCDPISEHNRLYWYRQTLGQGPEFLTYFQNEAQLEKSRLLSDRFSAERPKGSFSTLEIQRTEQGDSAMYLCASSLSSDEAFFGQGTRLTVV.

The chain recombines TRBV28 with TRBJ2-7; 10 nucleotides line up with TRBD2. This CDR3 is 15 amino acids long. Trimming took 4 bases from V and 1 from J; bases not matched to a gene: 4. Looked up from germline, CDR1 is MDHEN and CDR2 is SYDVKM. The CDR3 here is CASSYWTSGSYEQYF. CDR3 sequence (DNA): TGTGCCAGCAGTTACTGGACTAGCGGTTCCTACGAGCAGTACTTC.

The chain recombines TRBV29-1 with TRBJ2-2, with D possibly being TRBD2 (7 bases). The CDR3 consists of 16 residues. The V gene lost 6 bases and the J gene lost 7 bases, with 24 bases spanning the gap. CDR1 is SQVTM, CDR2 ANQGSEA, per germline. Here the CDR3 reads CSVPGAAGVVGGELFF. CDR3 in DNA: TGCAGCGTCCCGGGGGCGGCGGGAGTGGTCGGCGGGGAGCTGTTTTTT.

The rearrangement joins TRBV4-1 to TRBJ2-3; 9 bases are a match to TRBD2. Unmatched junction bases numbered 8, after V lost 1 base and J lost 6 bases. The CDR3 loop spans 16 amino acids. From germline, CDR1 is MGHRA and CDR2 YSYEKL. Here the CDR3 reads CASSQGRRREGDTQYF. The CDR3 DNA reads as TGCGCCAGCAGCCAAGGACGGCGGCGGGAGGGGGATACGCAGTATTTT.

V gene TRBV15 combines with J gene TRBJ1-1; D perhaps matches TRBD1 (6 bases). The CDR3 covers 12 residues. CDR1 is LNHNV and CDR2 is YYDKDF in the germline V gene (reference sequence). Trimming shortened V by 2 bases and J by 8 bases, and 9 bases separated the two germline ends. CDR3 sequence reads: CATSRLGQEAFF. The CDR3 DNA follows: TGTGCCACCAGCAGACTAGGACAGGAAGCTTTCTTT.

This clone was recorded a few times. The gene calls are TRBV7-9 and TRBJ1-3; no definite D call. Germline V gene sequence: CDR1 SEHNR, CDR2 FQNEAQ (reference sequence). V was shortened by 2 bases and J by 0 bases, with 5 bases between the two germline ends. The CDR3 contains 14 residues. CDR3 bases: TGTGCCAGCAGCTTAAGTAACTCTGGAAACACCATATATTTT. It is translated as CASSLSNSGNTIYF.

V usage is TRBV2 and J usage is TRBJ1-5; D unclear. Germline V gene sequence: CDR1 SNHLY, CDR2 FYNNEI. The ends were cut back, 6 bases at V and 1 base at J, with 10 bases in the middle. The CDR3 covers 14 residues. The CDR3 is CASRKRTSNQPQHF. The CDR3 region has the DNA TGTGCCAGCAGGAAGCGCACAAGCAATCAGCCCCAGCATTTT.

This clone was found a few times. Distinct nucleotide sequences in the sample also encode this CDR3. The rearrangement joins TRBV7-9 to TRBJ1-1; D gene unclear. Germline V gives CDR1 SEHNR, CDR2 FQNEAQ (reference sequence). This CDR3 is 12 amino acids long. The ends were cut back, 3 bases at V and 3 bases at J, with 5 bases in the middle. This chain's CDR3 is CASSLDDTEAFF. CDR3 coding DNA: TGTGCCAGCAGCTTGGACGACACTGAAGCTTTCTTT.

This chain uses TRBV19 with TRBJ1-5; TRBD1 might be the D (6 bases). V lost 8 bases, J lost 0 bases, and 11 bases lay in between. Germline-derived CDR1 and CDR2 are LNHDA and SQIVND (reference sequence). The CDR3 spans 14 residues. The CDR3, as DNA: TGTGCCAGTTACACAGGGCTTAGCAATCAGCCCCAGCATTTT. It specifies CASYTGLSNQPQHF.

CDR3 region: CASGLGDPSYNEQFF. The DNA for the CDR3 is TGTGCTAGTGGTTTGGGGGACCCAAGTTACAATGAGCAGTTCTTC. The V call is TRBV12-5, the J call TRBJ2-1; D is possibly TRBD1 or TRBD2 (5 bases each). Germline V gene sequence: CDR1 LGHNT, CDR2 FRNRAP. The ends were cut back, 1 base at V and 4 bases at J, with 11 bases in the middle. The CDR3 consists of 15 residues.

Here the CDR3 reads CASSQDGGTSESSYNEQFF. The CDR3 coding sequence is TGCGCCAGCAGCCAAGATGGAGGGACTAGTGAAAGCTCCTACAATGAGCAGTTCTTC. The chain has TRBV4-1 and TRBJ2-1, with TRBD2 matching 8 bases. From germline, CDR1 is MGHRA and CDR2 YSYEKL. V shed 0 bases, J shed 0 bases, and the junction held 10 bases outside the gene matches. There are 19 residues in the CDR3.

This chain connects TRBV6-1 to TRBJ1-5; 8 bases agree with TRBD1. Germline loops: CDR1 MNHNS, CDR2 SASEGT. This CDR3 has 14 amino acids. V lost 2 bases, J lost 8 bases, and 5 bases stayed unmatched. DNA for the CDR3: TGTGCCAGCAGTGAACAACAGGGGGAAGAGCCCCAGCATTTT. It codes for CASSEQQGEEPQHF.

The chain is built from TRBV7-9 and TRBJ2-7; the D is unclear. V was cut by 5 bases and J by 5 bases, with 16 bases left in between. The CDR3 is 14 amino acids. Germline-derived CDR1 and CDR2 are SEHNR and FQNEAQ (reference sequence). The CDR3 nucleotides read TGTGCCAGCAGCCGTCCAGGACCGGCCCACGAGCAGTACTTC. This encodes CASSRPGPAHEQYF.